This record covers a single TCR beta chain. The antigen is unknown. The sample originates from a study of cytomegalovirus exposure and HLA in healthy donors. Researchers ran the PCR with 60 Vbeta and 13 Jbeta primers. Generated by immunoSEQ multiplex PCR, the TCRdb table keeps only in-frame clones and is missing some. The profile shows around 200,000 clones, 80% to 85% of them singletons. CDR1 is MDHEN, CDR2 SYDVKM, per germline. With 6 bases clipped from V and 5 bases from J, the junction kept 15 bases outside the gene matches. The CDR3 consists of 16 residues. Study-level results: Whilst most TCR sequences proved rare, a subset of public TCRs occurred across many donors.

The sequencing input was PBMCs. The chain has TRBV28 and TRBJ2-5; TRBD2 matches 7 bases. The source is a woman aged 40 to 50 in good health and CMV-seronegative. The CDR3 sequence is CASSTQLGRFSETQYF. CDR3 sequence (DNA): TGTGCCAGCAGCACTCAACTCGGGAGGTTTTCCGAGACCCAGTACTTC.